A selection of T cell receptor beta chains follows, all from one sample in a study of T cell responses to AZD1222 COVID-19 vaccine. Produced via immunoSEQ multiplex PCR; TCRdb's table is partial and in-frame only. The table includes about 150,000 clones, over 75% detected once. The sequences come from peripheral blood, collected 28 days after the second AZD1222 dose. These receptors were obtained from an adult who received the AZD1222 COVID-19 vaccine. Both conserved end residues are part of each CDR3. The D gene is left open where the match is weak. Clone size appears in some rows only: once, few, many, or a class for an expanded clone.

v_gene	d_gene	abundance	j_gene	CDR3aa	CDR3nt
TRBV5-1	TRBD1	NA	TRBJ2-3	CASSQTGLGTDTQYF	TGCGCCAGCAGCCAGACAGGGTTAGGCACAGATACGCAGTATTTT
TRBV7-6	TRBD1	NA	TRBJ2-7	CASSFGRDRSLEQYF	TGTGCCAGCAGCTTCGGTAGGGACAGGTCTCTCGAGCAGTACTTC
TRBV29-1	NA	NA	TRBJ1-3	CSVVVPRGPDSGNTIYF	TGCAGCGTTGTGGTTCCCCGGGGGCCTGACTCTGGAAACACCATATATTTT
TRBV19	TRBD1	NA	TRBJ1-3	CASSILGTGSGNTIYF	TGTGCCAGTAGTATTTTGGGGACAGGGTCCGGAAACACCATATATTTT
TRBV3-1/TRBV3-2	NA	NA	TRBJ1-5	CASSQDPPGPQHF	TGTGCCAGCAGCCAAGATCCCCCGGGGCCCCAGCATTTT
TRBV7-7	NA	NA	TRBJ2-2	CASSLGRSIDGELFF	TGTGCCAGCAGCTTAGGTCGGAGTATTGACGGGGAGCTGTTTTTT
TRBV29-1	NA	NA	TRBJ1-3	CSAERGISGNTIYF	TGCAGCGCCGAAAGGGGAATCTCTGGAAACACCATATATTTT
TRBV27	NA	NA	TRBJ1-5	CASSLGANQPQHF	TGTGCCAGCAGTTTGGGGGCAAATCAGCCCCAGCATTTT
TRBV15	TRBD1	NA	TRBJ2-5	CATSRGGQGAISQETQYF	TGTGCCACCAGCAGGGGGGGACAGGGGGCCATCTCCCAAGAGACCCAGTACTTC
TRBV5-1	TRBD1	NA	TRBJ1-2	CASSPLGTGNYGYTF	TGCGCCAGCAGCCCCCTCGGGACAGGGAACTATGGCTACACCTTC
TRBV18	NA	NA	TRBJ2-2	CASSPRRQEELFF	TGTGCCAGCTCACCACGCCGACAGGAGGAGCTGTTTTTT
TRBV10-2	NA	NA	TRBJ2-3	CASNKGTVSTDTQYF	TGCGCCAGCAATAAAGGGACCGTTAGCACAGATACGCAGTATTTT
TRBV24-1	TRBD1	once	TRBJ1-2	CATSTGLGYGYTF	TGTGCCACTTCGACAGGGTTAGGCTATGGCTACACCTTC
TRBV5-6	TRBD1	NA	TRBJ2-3	CASSLYRGFADTQYF	TGTGCCAGCAGCTTGTACAGGGGATTTGCAGATACGCAGTATTTT
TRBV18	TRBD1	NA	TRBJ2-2	CASSPPGTAANTGELFF	TGTGCCAGCTCACCACCCGGGACAGCCGCGAACACCGGGGAGCTGTTTTTT
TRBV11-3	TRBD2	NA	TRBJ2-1	CASSPGTSGSPWFF	TGTGCCAGCAGCCCGGGGACTAGCGGGAGCCCCTGGTTCTTC
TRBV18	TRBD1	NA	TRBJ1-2	CASSPKGAGGYGYTF	TGTGCCAGCTCACCAAAAGGGGCAGGGGGCTATGGCTACACCTTC
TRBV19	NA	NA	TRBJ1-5	CASSLVFWGDQPQHF	TGTGCCAGTAGTTTGGTATTCTGGGGAGATCAGCCCCAGCATTTT
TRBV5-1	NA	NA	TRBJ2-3	CASSPSWEATDTQYF	TGCGCCAGCAGCCCCTCGTGGGAGGCAACAGATACGCAGTATTTT
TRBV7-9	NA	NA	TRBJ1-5	CASSLATELNQPQHF	TGTGCCAGCAGCTTAGCGACCGAACTCAATCAGCCCCAGCATTTT
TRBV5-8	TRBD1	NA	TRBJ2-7	CASSLEGGAGYEQYF	TGTGCCAGCAGCTTGGAAGGGGGCGCGGGTTACGAGCAGTACTTC
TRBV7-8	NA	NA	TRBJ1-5	CASSPQGKSNQPQHF	TGTGCCAGCAGCCCCCAGGGTAAAAGCAATCAGCCCCAGCATTTT
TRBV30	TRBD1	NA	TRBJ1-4	CAWSDRGNEKLFF	TGTGCCTGGAGTGACAGGGGAAATGAAAAACTGTTTTTT
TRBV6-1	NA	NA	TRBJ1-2	CASSEGGVGYTF	TGTGCCAGCAGTGAAGGGGGGGTAGGCTACACCTTC
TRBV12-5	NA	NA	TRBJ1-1	CASAPGRGRMNTEAFF	TGTGCTAGTGCCCCCGGGAGAGGCCGTATGAACACTGAAGCTTTCTTT
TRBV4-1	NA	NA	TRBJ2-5	CASSQVGPGVQETQYF	TGCGCCAGCAGCCAAGTCGGGCCGGGAGTTCAAGAGACCCAGTACTTC
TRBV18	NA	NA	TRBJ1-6	CASSPSFNSPLHF	TGTGCCAGCTCACCCTCGTTTAATTCACCCCTCCACTTT
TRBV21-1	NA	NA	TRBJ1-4	CASSRQLNEKLFF	TGTGCCAGCAGTAGACAGCTTAATGAAAAACTGTTTTTT
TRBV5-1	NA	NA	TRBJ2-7	CASSLEGRGYEQYF	TGCGCCAGCAGCTTGGAAGGCAGAGGCTACGAGCAGTACTTC
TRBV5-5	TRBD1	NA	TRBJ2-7	CASRLDRDHYEQYF	TGTGCCAGCAGGTTGGACAGGGACCACTACGAGCAGTACTTC
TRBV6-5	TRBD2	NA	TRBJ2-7	CASSYLLGLAGGEQYF	TGTGCCAGCAGTTACCTCCTTGGACTAGCGGGAGGCGAGCAGTACTTC
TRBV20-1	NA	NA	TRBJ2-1	CSASARAGSYNEQFF	TGCAGTGCTAGTGCCCGGGCGGGCTCCTACAATGAGCAGTTCTTC
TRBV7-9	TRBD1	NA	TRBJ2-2	CASSLVQGAGELFF	TGTGCCAGCAGCTTAGTGCAGGGGGCCGGGGAGCTGTTTTTT
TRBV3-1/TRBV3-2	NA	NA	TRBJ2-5	CASSQLVGGETQYF	TGTGCCAGCAGCCAACTAGTGGGCGGAGAGACCCAGTACTTC
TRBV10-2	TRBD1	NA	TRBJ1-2	CASSTTGTGGRNGYTF	TGCGCCAGCAGTACGACGGGGACAGGGGGCCGGAATGGCTACACCTTC
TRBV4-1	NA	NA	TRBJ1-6	CASSQDASGHNNSPLHF	TGCGCCAGCAGCCAAGATGCCTCAGGTCACAATAATTCACCCCTCCACTTT
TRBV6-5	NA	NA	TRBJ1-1	CASSWTELNTEAFF	TGTGCCAGCAGTTGGACAGAGTTGAACACTGAAGCTTTCTTT
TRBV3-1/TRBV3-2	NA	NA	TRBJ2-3	CASSPGKSRLIDTQYF	TGTGCCAGCAGCCCGGGAAAGTCCCGCCTGATAGATACGCAGTATTTT
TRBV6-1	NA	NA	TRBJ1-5	CASSDGGWGQPQHF	TGTGCCAGCAGTGATGGGGGTTGGGGCCAGCCCCAGCATTTT
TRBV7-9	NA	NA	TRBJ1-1	CASSLMLGSGTEAFF	TGTGCCAGCAGCTTAATGTTGGGAAGTGGAACTGAAGCTTTCTTT
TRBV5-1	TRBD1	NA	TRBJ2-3	CASSLVFGTGTSTDTQYF	TGCGCCAGCAGCTTGGTATTTGGGACAGGGACTAGCACAGATACGCAGTATTTT
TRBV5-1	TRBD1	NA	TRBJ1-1	CASSLVSGQGENTEAFF	TGCGCCAGCAGCTTGGTTTCGGGACAGGGGGAGAACACTGAAGCTTTCTTT